The T cell receptor (beta chain) described here comes from a study of blood T cell repertoires in COVID-19. Study overall: Sources were T cells, B-cell-depleted T cells, or PBMCs; the material itself was cDNA or gDNA.

J was trimmed by 10 bases and V by 5 bases; bases with no gene match: 9. The CDR3 runs 14 residues. The V gene's germline CDR1 is KGHSH and CDR2 LQKENI. The repertoire was sequenced with immunoSEQ multiplex PCR; TCRdb's copy has only in-frame clones and lacks some. The sample lists fewer than 250,000 clones; about 89% were seen once. Material for sequencing was peripheral blood. The chain employs TRBV18 and TRBJ1-4, with 8 bases fitting TRBD1. The sequence derives from a man aged 60 to 75 who had recovered from COVID-19. For the CDR3, the DNA is TGTGCCAGCTCATCCTCAGGGGGCCACGGAAAACTGTTTTTT. This sequence encodes CASSSSGGHGKLFF.